The rows below give T cell receptor beta chains drawn from one sample of a study of cytomegalovirus exposure and HLA in healthy donors. Produced via immunoSEQ multiplex PCR; TCRdb's table is partial and in-frame only. Among roughly 60,000 clones listed, roughly nine tenths were seen once. The sequenced sample consisted of PBMCs. The receptors originated from a woman aged 30 to 39 in good health and CMV-seronegative. Both conserved end residues are part of each CDR3. The order of the fields is J gene, CDR3 length, V gene, D gene, clone size, CDR3 DNA, CDR3 protein. The D gene is left open where the match is weak. Clone size is shown for a subset of rows, as once, few, many or a class of expanded clone.

j_gene: TRBJ1-1
len: 15
v_gene: TRBV4-1
d_gene: NA
abundance: NA
CDR3nt: TGCGCCAGCAGCCAAGAGCAACAGGGGAACACTGAAGCTTTCTTT
CDR3aa: CASSQEQQGNTEAFF

j_gene: TRBJ1-1
len: 14
v_gene: TRBV4-3
d_gene: TRBD1
abundance: NA
CDR3nt: TGCGCCAGCAGCCAAGAAGACCGGACAGGGGGAGCTTTCTTT
CDR3aa: CASSQEDRTGGAFF

j_gene: TRBJ1-1
len: 11
v_gene: TRBV18
d_gene: NA
abundance: NA
CDR3nt: TGTGCCAGCTCAGGGGAGACTGAAGCTTTCTTT
CDR3aa: CASSGETEAFF

j_gene: TRBJ1-1
len: 14
v_gene: TRBV18
d_gene: TRBD1
abundance: NA
CDR3nt: TGTGCCAGCTCAGCCGGGACAGAGAACACTGAAGCTTTCTTT
CDR3aa: CASSAGTENTEAFF

j_gene: TRBJ2-2
len: 13
v_gene: TRBV28
d_gene: NA
abundance: NA
CDR3nt: TGTGCCAGCAGTTCCCAGGGTACCGGGGAGCTGTTTTTT
CDR3aa: CASSSQGTGELFF

j_gene: TRBJ2-7
len: 13
v_gene: TRBV10-1
d_gene: NA
abundance: few
CDR3nt: TGCGCCAGCAGTGAGGACCCGGGGTACGAGCAGTACTTC
CDR3aa: CASSEDPGYEQYF

j_gene: TRBJ1-2
len: 12
v_gene: TRBV28
d_gene: NA
abundance: NA
CDR3nt: TGTGCCAGCAGTTTCCTACACTATGGCTACACCTTC
CDR3aa: CASSFLHYGYTF

j_gene: TRBJ2-5
len: 14
v_gene: TRBV28
d_gene: NA
abundance: once
CDR3nt: TGTGCCAGCAGCCTTTCGGGGGGCTTGGAGACCCAGTACTTC
CDR3aa: CASSLSGGLETQYF

j_gene: TRBJ2-1
len: 15
v_gene: TRBV5-4
d_gene: TRBD2
abundance: NA
CDR3nt: TGTGCCAGCAGCTCTAGACTAGCGGGACTAAATGAGCAGTTCTTC
CDR3aa: CASSSRLAGLNEQFF

j_gene: TRBJ2-7
len: 15
v_gene: TRBV4-2
d_gene: TRBD2
abundance: NA
CDR3nt: TGTGCCAGCAGCCAGACCCTAGCGGGGGCCTACGAGCAGTACTTC
CDR3aa: CASSQTLAGAYEQYF

j_gene: TRBJ2-1
len: 16
v_gene: TRBV27
d_gene: NA
abundance: NA
CDR3nt: TGTGCCAGCAGTTACCGACCCGCGGGTCTATACAATGAGCAGTTCTTC
CDR3aa: CASSYRPAGLYNEQFF

j_gene: TRBJ2-1
len: 16
v_gene: TRBV10-1
d_gene: NA
abundance: once
CDR3nt: TGCGCCAGCAGTGAGTCGAAGCACACAGGTTACAATGAGCAGTTCTTC
CDR3aa: CASSESKHTGYNEQFF

j_gene: TRBJ2-7
len: 15
v_gene: TRBV7-2
d_gene: TRBD2
abundance: NA
CDR3nt: TGTGCCAGCAGCTCCTTAGCGGGAGTGGTGTACGAGCAGTACTTC
CDR3aa: CASSSLAGVVYEQYF

j_gene: TRBJ2-1
len: 14
v_gene: TRBV5-1
d_gene: TRBD2
abundance: NA
CDR3nt: TGCGCCAGCAGCTTGTTCAGCGGGAACAATGAGCAGTTCTTC
CDR3aa: CASSLFSGNNEQFF

j_gene: TRBJ2-7
len: 14
v_gene: TRBV5-6
d_gene: TRBD2
abundance: once
CDR3nt: TGTGCCAGCAGCTTAACCGGGACTACCTACGAGCAGTACTTC
CDR3aa: CASSLTGTTYEQYF

j_gene: TRBJ2-7
len: 17
v_gene: TRBV2
d_gene: NA
abundance: NA
CDR3nt: TGTGCCAGCAGTGGTCCCCAAGCTGAAGGCGGGGACGTGGAGCAGTACTTC
CDR3aa: CASSGPQAEGGDVEQYF

j_gene: TRBJ1-5
len: 12
v_gene: TRBV19
d_gene: NA
abundance: NA
CDR3nt: TGTGCCAGCACAGGGATTGGACAGCCCCAGCATTTT
CDR3aa: CASTGIGQPQHF

j_gene: TRBJ2-5
len: 16
v_gene: TRBV5-4
d_gene: TRBD2
abundance: NA
CDR3nt: TGTGCCAGCAGAACCGGACTAGCGGGGAGCCAAGAGACCCAGTACTTC
CDR3aa: CASRTGLAGSQETQYF

j_gene: TRBJ2-5
len: 15
v_gene: TRBV6-1
d_gene: TRBD2
abundance: NA
CDR3nt: TGTGCCAGCAGTGCAGACTGGCGGGAGAGGGAGACCCAGTACTTC
CDR3aa: CASSADWRERETQYF

j_gene: TRBJ2-1
len: 15
v_gene: TRBV27
d_gene: NA
abundance: NA
CDR3nt: TGTGCCAGCAGTTCATCGTCAGGGTACTACAATGAGCAGTTCTTC
CDR3aa: CASSSSSGYYNEQFF

j_gene: TRBJ1-1
len: 18
v_gene: TRBV7-9
d_gene: NA
abundance: NA
CDR3nt: TGTGCCAGCAGCCTCCCCCGAGGAGTCGGGGTCACGGGCACTGAAGCTTTCTTT
CDR3aa: CASSLPRGVGVTGTEAFF

j_gene: TRBJ2-1
len: 22
v_gene: TRBV4-2
d_gene: TRBD2
abundance: NA
CDR3nt: TGTGCCAGCAGCCAAGCAGAGCCTAGCGGGAGCCCAGTCCCGAGGGCTTACAATGAGCAGTTCTTC
CDR3aa: CASSQAEPSGSPVPRAYNEQFF

j_gene: TRBJ2-7
len: 15
v_gene: TRBV5-1
d_gene: NA
abundance: NA
CDR3nt: TGCGCCAGCAGCTTGGATTGGCCGAACCCCTACGAGCAGTACTTC
CDR3aa: CASSLDWPNPYEQYF

j_gene: TRBJ2-3
len: 14
v_gene: TRBV18
d_gene: TRBD2
abundance: NA
CDR3nt: TGTGCCAGCTCTCCGGGACTAGCGGGAGAAACGCAGTATTTT
CDR3aa: CASSPGLAGETQYF

j_gene: TRBJ1-5
len: 16
v_gene: TRBV11-3
d_gene: NA
abundance: NA
CDR3nt: TGTGCCAGCAGCTTAGTAAATTTTTGTCTGGCTCAGCCCCAGCATTTT
CDR3aa: CASSLVNFCLAQPQHF

j_gene: TRBJ2-3
len: 14
v_gene: TRBV19
d_gene: NA
abundance: NA
CDR3nt: TGTGCCAGTAGTAAAAAATTAAGAGCAGATACGCAGTATTTT
CDR3aa: CASSKKLRADTQYF

j_gene: TRBJ2-4
len: 16
v_gene: TRBV2
d_gene: NA
abundance: NA
CDR3nt: TGTGCCAGCAGTGTACCCAGAGGGGGGGAGGGAAACATTCAGTACTTC
CDR3aa: CASSVPRGGEGNIQYF

j_gene: TRBJ1-1
len: 13
v_gene: TRBV7-9
d_gene: NA
abundance: NA
CDR3nt: TGTGCCAGCAGCTTTACGGTGAACACTGAAGCTTTCTTT
CDR3aa: CASSFTVNTEAFF

j_gene: TRBJ2-2
len: 16
v_gene: TRBV18
d_gene: NA
abundance: NA
CDR3nt: TGTGCCAGCTCACCACGGGGGGATTCACCCACCGGGGAGCTGTTTTTT
CDR3aa: CASSPRGDSPTGELFF

j_gene: TRBJ2-7
len: 14
v_gene: TRBV30
d_gene: NA
abundance: NA
CDR3nt: TGTGCCTGGATCCCGCGAGGGCCCAGCCACGAGCAGTACTTC
CDR3aa: CAWIPRGPSHEQYF

j_gene: TRBJ1-5
len: 17
v_gene: TRBV28
d_gene: TRBD1
abundance: NA
CDR3nt: TGTGCCAGCAGGGCCGGGACAGGGGGCTGGGGCAATCAGCCCCAGCATTTT
CDR3aa: CASRAGTGGWGNQPQHF

j_gene: TRBJ1-2
len: 16
v_gene: TRBV30
d_gene: NA
abundance: NA
CDR3nt: TGTGCCTGGAGTGTACGGACAGATCCCCTCTGGTATGGCTACACCTTC
CDR3aa: CAWSVRTDPLWYGYTF

j_gene: TRBJ2-7
len: 15
v_gene: TRBV5-1
d_gene: TRBD1
abundance: NA
CDR3nt: TGCGCCAGCAGCTTGGCAGGGGGAGTCTCCTACGAGCAGTACTTC
CDR3aa: CASSLAGGVSYEQYF

j_gene: TRBJ1-6
len: 16
v_gene: TRBV28
d_gene: TRBD1
abundance: NA
CDR3nt: TGTGCCAGCAGTCCCTCTCGGACAGGGACGGGGTCACCCCTCCACTTT
CDR3aa: CASSPSRTGTGSPLHF

j_gene: TRBJ2-1
len: 12
v_gene: TRBV5-1
d_gene: NA
abundance: NA
CDR3nt: TGCGCCAGCAGCTTGATCAGGGAAGAGCAGTTCTTC
CDR3aa: CASSLIREEQFF

j_gene: TRBJ1-2
len: 14
v_gene: TRBV4-1
d_gene: TRBD1
abundance: NA
CDR3nt: TGCGCCAGCAGCGTTCGGGACAGTAACTATGGCTACACCTTC
CDR3aa: CASSVRDSNYGYTF

j_gene: TRBJ2-5
len: 14
v_gene: TRBV19
d_gene: TRBD2
abundance: NA
CDR3nt: TGTGCCAGTACTAGCGGGAGGGCCAAGGAGACCCAGTACTTC
CDR3aa: CASTSGRAKETQYF

j_gene: TRBJ2-7
len: 15
v_gene: TRBV7-9
d_gene: NA
abundance: NA
CDR3nt: TGTGCCAGCAGCTTAGTGTGGCGGACTCAGGGGGAGCAGTACTTC
CDR3aa: CASSLVWRTQGEQYF

j_gene: TRBJ1-2
len: 20
v_gene: TRBV7-8
d_gene: TRBD1
abundance: NA
CDR3nt: TGTGCCAGCAGCTTGGTGGCCTTTTTACAGGGGATCAAGGGTAACTATGGCTACACCTTC
CDR3aa: CASSLVAFLQGIKGNYGYTF